In its sample, the clone carrying this T cell receptor (beta chain) was seen a few times. The antigen is undetermined. This PCR relied on a set of 60 Vbeta primers and 13 Jbeta primers. Profiling relied on immunoSEQ multiplex PCR, and the TCRdb table lists in-frame clones only, not all of them. The sample lists 150,000 to 200,000 clones; about four fifths were seen once. The sample belongs to a study of cytomegalovirus exposure and HLA in healthy donors. Looked up from germline, CDR1 is SGHNT and CDR2 is YYREEE (reference sequence). This CDR3 region has 15 residues. The V and J ends lost 2 bases and 6 bases, in that order; junction bases with no gene match: 10. General study results and limits: The only immune exposure information that was available was CMV serostatus.

Material: PBMCs. The source is a girl between 5 and 17 years old in good health and CMV-seropositive. J is TRBJ2-7 and V is TRBV5-4; 8 bases map to TRBD2. CDR3 amino acids: CASSFGGDFGGEQYF. CDR3 nucleotide sequence: TGTGCCAGCAGCTTCGGGGGGGACTTCGGTGGCGAGCAGTACTTC.